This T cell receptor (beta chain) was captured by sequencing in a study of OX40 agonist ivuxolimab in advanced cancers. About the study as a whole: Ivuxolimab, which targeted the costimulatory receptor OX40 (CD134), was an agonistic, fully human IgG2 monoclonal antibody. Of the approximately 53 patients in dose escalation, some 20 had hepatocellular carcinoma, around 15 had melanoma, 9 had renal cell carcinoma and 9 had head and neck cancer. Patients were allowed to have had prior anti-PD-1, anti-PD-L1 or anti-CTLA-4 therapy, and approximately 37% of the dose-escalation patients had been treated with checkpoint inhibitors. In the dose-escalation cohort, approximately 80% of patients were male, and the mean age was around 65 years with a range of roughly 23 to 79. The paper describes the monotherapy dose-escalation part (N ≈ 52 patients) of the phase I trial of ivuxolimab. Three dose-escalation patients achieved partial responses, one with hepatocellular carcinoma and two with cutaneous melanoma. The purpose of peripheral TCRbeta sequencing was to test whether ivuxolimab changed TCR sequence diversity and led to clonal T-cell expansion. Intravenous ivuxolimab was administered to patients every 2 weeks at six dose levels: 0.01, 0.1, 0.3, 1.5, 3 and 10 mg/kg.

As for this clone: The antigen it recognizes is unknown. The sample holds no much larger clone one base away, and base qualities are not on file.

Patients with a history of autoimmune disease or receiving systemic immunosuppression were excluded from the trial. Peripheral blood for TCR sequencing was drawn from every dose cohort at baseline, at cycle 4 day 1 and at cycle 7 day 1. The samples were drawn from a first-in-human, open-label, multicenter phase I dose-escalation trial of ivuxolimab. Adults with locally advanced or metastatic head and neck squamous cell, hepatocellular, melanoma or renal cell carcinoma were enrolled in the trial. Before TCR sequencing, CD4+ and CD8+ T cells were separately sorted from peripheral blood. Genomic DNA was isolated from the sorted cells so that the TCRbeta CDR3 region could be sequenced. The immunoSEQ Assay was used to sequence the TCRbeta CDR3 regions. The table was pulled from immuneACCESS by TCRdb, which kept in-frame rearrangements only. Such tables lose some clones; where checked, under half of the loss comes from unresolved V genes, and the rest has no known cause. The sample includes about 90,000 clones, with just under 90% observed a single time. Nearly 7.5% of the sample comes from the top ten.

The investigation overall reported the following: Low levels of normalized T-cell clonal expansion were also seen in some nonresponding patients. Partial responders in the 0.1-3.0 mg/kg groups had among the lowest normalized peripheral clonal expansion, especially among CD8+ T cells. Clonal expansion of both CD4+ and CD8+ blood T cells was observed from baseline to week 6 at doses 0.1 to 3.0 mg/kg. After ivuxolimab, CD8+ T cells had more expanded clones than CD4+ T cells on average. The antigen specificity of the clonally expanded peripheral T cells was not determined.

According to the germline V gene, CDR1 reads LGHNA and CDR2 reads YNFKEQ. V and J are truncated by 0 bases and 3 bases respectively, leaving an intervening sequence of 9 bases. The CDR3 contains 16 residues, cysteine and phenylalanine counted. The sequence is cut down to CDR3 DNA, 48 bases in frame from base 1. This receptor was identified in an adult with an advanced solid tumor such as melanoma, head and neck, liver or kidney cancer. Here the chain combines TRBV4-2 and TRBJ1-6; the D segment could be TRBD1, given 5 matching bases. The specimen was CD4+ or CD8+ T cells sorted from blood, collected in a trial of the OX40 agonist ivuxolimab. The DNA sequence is TGTGCCAGCAGCCAAGATGGGGGTTACTATAATTCACCCCTCCACTTT. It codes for CASSQDGGYYNSPLHF.